The entry below describes one T cell receptor (beta chain). Its antigen is not identified. A much larger clonotype is one base distant, so this may be a read error. People with hyperthyroidism were aged 18 to 65 and newly diagnosed, under 2 months' duration. Thyroid ultrasound, orbital computed tomography, TRAb, serum thyroxine and clinical symptoms formed the basis of diagnosis. Germline loops: CDR1 DFQATT, CDR2 SNEGSKA (reference sequence). V lost 1 base, J lost 4 bases, and 19 bases lay in between. The CDR3 consists of 16 residues. This record belongs to a study of Graves' ophthalmopathy and Graves' hyperthyroidism. Regarding the study as a whole: Between ophthalmopathy and stable hyperthyroidism, a 13-signature model drew a separation with approximately 90% sensitivity and just under 83% specificity. Most expanded thyroid clonotypes above 0.001 frequency also appeared in blood.

RNA transcripts yielded amplified TCR beta CDR3 regions. HTBI primers were employed in first-round RT-PCR, then a second-round multiplex PCR followed. TCRdb called the multiplex PCR reads again in MiXCR, with one record for every CDR3 protein. The repertoire holds 500,000 to 700,000 distinct CDR3 sequences, with under 40% as singletons. Material for sequencing was peripheral blood or thyroid tissue (not recorded which). This clonotype was sampled from an adult man with Graves' hyperthyroidism. This sequence joins TRBV20-1 and TRBJ1-2; no reliable D call. CDR3: CSARGSVRALSYGYTF. The DNA for the CDR3 is TGCAGTGCTAGAGGTTCGGTGAGGGCCCTTTCCTATGGCTACACCTTC.